The next 8 T cell receptor beta chains were all read from a single sample in a study of cytomegalovirus exposure and HLA in healthy donors. It was with 60 Vbeta and 13 Jbeta primers that the PCR ran. Assay used: immunoSEQ multiplex PCR; TCRdb lists only in-frame clones, some missing. The sample shows about 120,000 clones, roughly 77% of them seen only once. Sequenced material: PBMCs. The receptors shown here come from a man aged 35 to 55 in good health and CMV-seronegative.

The CDR3 sequence is CASSLESGRAGGELFF. CDR3 coding DNA: TGCGCCAGCAGCCTCGAAAGCGGGAGGGCCGGCGGGGAGCTGTTTTTT. The chain links TRBV4-3 to TRBJ2-2, with 10 bases lining up with TRBD2. The CDR3 length is 16 residues. Trimming removed 4 bases from V and 7 bases from J; junction bases left unmatched: 9. Germline CDR1 and CDR2: LGHNA and YSLEER.

The chain combines TRBV4-3 with TRBJ1-2; D gene ambiguous. V lost 1 base, J lost 7 bases, and 16 bases lay in between. This CDR3 has 15 residues. Looked up from germline, CDR1 is LGHNA and CDR2 is YSLEER. The CDR3 region has the DNA TGCGCCAGCAGCCAAGTACGATCCAAAGGCGGTGGCTACACCTTC. It encodes CASSQVRSKGGGYTF.

The chain has TRBV2 and TRBJ1-1; 10 bases align to TRBD1. Germline CDR1 is SNHLY and CDR2 is FYNNEI. This CDR3 is built from 17 residues. J lost 1 base, V lost 7 bases, and 12 bases had no gene match. CDR3 nucleotide sequence: TGTGCCAGCAACCGGGACAGGGGATTTTTTCCGAACACTGAAGCTTTCTTT. Translated, it gives CASNRDRGFFPNTEAFF.

The chain has TRBV5-4 and TRBJ2-7; 8 bases map to TRBD1. The CDR3 has 13 amino acids. Germline trimming cut 4 bases from V and 3 bases from J; bases unmatched to any gene: 3. Germline values: CDR1 SGHNT, CDR2 YYREEE (reference sequence). The CDR3: CASSVTGGYEQYF. DNA for the CDR3: TGTGCCAGCAGCGTTACAGGGGGCTACGAGCAGTACTTC.

The rearrangement uses TRBV5-1 and TRBJ2-1; 10 positions match TRBD2. CDR3 length: 16 residues. Germline trimming cut 0 bases from V and 4 bases from J; bases unmatched to any gene: 4. Per germline, CDR1 SGHRS and CDR2 YFSETQ. CDR3 in DNA: TGCGCCAGCAGCTTGGCCGCGACTAGCGGGTACAATGAGCAGTTCTTC. Its translation: CASSLAATSGYNEQFF.

The chain is built from TRBV13 and TRBJ2-7; TRBD2 aligns across 10 bases. This CDR3 spans 15 amino acids. The V segment lost 5 bases and the J segment 2 bases; nucleotides outside the gene matches: 6. Germline V lookup: CDR1 PRHDT, CDR2 FYEKMQ (reference sequence). The CDR3 is CASSPGLAEAYEQYF. Written as DNA, the CDR3 is TGTGCCAGCAGCCCTGGACTAGCGGAGGCCTACGAGCAGTACTTC. Looking up the rest from reference TRBV13 and TRBJ2-7 gives the full variable domain: AAGVIQSPRHLIKEKRETATLKCYPIPRHDTVYWYQQGPGQDPQFLISFYEKMQSDKGSIPDRFSAQQFSDYHSELNMSSLELGDSALYFCASSPGLAEAYEQYFGPGTRLTVT.

This sequence joins TRBV27 and TRBJ1-3; D is ambiguous. Per the germline V gene, CDR1 is MNHEY and CDR2 is SMNVEV (reference sequence). CDR3 size: 15 residues. The V and J ends lost 0 bases and 0 bases respectively, with 6 bases between them. Here the CDR3 reads CASSLSAPSGNTIYF. CDR3 coding DNA: TGTGCCAGCAGTTTATCGGCACCCTCTGGAAACACCATATATTTT.

This chain connects TRBV7-9 to TRBJ2-2; D may be TRBD2 (5 bases). Germline V gene sequence: CDR1 SEHNR, CDR2 FQNEAQ (reference sequence). The CDR3 is made up of 14 amino acids. V lost 7 bases to trimming and J lost 7 bases, with 16 bases between them. CDR3 loop: CASIGGRTLGELFF. CDR3 sequence (DNA): TGTGCCAGCATCGGAGGCAGGACTCTCGGGGAGCTGTTTTTT.